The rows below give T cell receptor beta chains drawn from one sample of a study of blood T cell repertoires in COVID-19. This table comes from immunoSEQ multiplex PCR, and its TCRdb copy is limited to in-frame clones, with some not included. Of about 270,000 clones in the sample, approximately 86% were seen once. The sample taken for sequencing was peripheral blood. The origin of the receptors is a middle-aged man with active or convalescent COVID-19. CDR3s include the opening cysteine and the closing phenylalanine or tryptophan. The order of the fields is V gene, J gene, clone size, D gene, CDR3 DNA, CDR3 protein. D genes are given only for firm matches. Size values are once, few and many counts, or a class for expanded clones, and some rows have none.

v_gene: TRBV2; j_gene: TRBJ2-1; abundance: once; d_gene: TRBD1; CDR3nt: TGTGCCACCTTAGGACAGGATACTAATGAGCAGTTCTTC; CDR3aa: CATLGQDTNEQFF
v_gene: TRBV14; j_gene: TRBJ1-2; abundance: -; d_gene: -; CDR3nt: TGTGCCAGCAGCCAAGCACAGGCGTCCCCCTATGGCTACACCTTC; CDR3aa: CASSQAQASPYGYTF
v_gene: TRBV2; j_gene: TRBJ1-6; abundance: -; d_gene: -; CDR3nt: TGTGCCAGCAGTGGTTGGGACACTCTTCCCTATAATTCACCCCTCCACTTT; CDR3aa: CASSGWDTLPYNSPLHF
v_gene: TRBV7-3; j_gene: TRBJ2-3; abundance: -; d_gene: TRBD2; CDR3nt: TGTGCCAGCAGCCCTGGGACTAGCGGACACACAGATACGCAGTATTTT; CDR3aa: CASSPGTSGHTDTQYF
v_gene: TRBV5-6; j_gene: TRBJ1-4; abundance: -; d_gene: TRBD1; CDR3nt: TGTGCCAGCAGCTTGGAGGGGACAGATAATGAAAAACTGTTTTTT; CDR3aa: CASSLEGTDNEKLFF
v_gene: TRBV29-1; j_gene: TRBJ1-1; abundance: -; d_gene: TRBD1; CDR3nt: TGCAGCGTCCGTGGACAGGGGGACACTGAAGCTTTCTTT; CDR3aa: CSVRGQGDTEAFF
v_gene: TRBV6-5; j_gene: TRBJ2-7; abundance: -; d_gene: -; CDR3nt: TGTGCCAGCAGTCAAACAACATCCTACGAGCAGTACTTC; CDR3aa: CASSQTTSYEQYF
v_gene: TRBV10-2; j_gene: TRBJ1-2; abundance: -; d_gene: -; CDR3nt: TGCGCCAGCAGTGAGGGAGAGGGCTACACCTTC; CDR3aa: CASSEGEGYTF
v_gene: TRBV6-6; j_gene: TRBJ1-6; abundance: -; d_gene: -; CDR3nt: TGTGCCAGCAGGGGGGGGGATTGGTATTCACCCCTCCACTTT; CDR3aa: CASRGGDWYSPLHF
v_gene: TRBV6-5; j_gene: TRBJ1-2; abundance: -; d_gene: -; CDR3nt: TGTGCCAGCACTCTGGACACCAACTATGGCTACACCTTC; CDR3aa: CASTLDTNYGYTF
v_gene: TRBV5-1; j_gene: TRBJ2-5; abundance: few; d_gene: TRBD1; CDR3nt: TGCGCCAGCAGCTCCACGACAGGGATGGAGACCCAGTACTTC; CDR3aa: CASSSTTGMETQYF
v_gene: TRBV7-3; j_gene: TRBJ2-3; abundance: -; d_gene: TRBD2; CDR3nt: TGTGCCAGCAGCCTAGCGGGGGGGCCATCTGATACGCAGTATTTT; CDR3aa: CASSLAGGPSDTQYF
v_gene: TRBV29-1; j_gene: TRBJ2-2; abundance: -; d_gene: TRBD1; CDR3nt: TGCAGCGCCGCGGCGGGGACAGGGGGTCCCGGGGAGCTGTTTTTT; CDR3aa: CSAAAGTGGPGELFF
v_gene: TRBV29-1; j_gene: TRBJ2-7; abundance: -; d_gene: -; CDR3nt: TGCAGCGTTGGGATGTCAGGGCTAGCCTACGAGCAGTACTTC; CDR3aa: CSVGMSGLAYEQYF
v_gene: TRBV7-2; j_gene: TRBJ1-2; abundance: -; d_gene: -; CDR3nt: TGTGCCAGCAGCTTAGTGCCAGGTTCAGGGAGGGGCTACACCTTC; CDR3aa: CASSLVPGSGRGYTF
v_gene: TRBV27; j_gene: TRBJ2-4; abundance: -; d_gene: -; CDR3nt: TGTGCCAGCAGTTTAGGGGACACTAACATTCAGTACTTC; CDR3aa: CASSLGDTNIQYF
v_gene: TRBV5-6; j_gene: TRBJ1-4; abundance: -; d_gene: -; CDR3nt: TGTGCCAGCAGCCAACTTCTGAGCCATTGGGAAAAACTGTTTTTT; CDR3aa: CASSQLLSHWEKLFF
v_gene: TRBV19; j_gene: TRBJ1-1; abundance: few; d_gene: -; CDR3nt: TGTGCCAGTAGTGGCATAGCACGGGGCACTGAAGCTTTCTTT; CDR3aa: CASSGIARGTEAFF
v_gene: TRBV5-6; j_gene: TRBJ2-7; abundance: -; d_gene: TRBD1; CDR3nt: TGTGCCAGCAGCTCCGGACAGGGGGCCGAGCAGTACTTC; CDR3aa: CASSSGQGAEQYF
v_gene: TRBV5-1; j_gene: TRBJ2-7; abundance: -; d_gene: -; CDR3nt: TGCGCCAGCAGCTTGAGGGGGGAGCAGTACTTC; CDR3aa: CASSLRGEQYF
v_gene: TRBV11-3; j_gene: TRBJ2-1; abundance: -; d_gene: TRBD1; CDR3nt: TGTGCCAGCAGCTCCAGGATACGACAGGGTGCCAATGAGCAGTTCTTC; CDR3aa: CASSSRIRQGANEQFF
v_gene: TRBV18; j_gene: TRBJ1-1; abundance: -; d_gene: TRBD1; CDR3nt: TGTGCCAGCTCACCCGGGACAGGGGGGATCAACACTGAAGCTTTCTTT; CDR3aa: CASSPGTGGINTEAFF
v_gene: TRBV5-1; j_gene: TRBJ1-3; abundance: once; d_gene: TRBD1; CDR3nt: TGCGCCAGCAGCTTGGAAACAGGGGGCTCCTTGGGTGGAAACACCATATATTTT; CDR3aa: CASSLETGGSLGGNTIYF
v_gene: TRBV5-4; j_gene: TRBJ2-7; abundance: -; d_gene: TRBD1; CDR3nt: TGTGCCAGCAGCTACGACAGGGATACCTACGAGCAGTACTTC; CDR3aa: CASSYDRDTYEQYF
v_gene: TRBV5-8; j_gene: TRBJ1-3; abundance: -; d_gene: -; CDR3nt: TGTGCCAGCAGCTTGGGACTCCTCTCTGGAAACACCATATATTTT; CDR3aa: CASSLGLLSGNTIYF
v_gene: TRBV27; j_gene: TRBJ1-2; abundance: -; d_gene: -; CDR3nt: TGTGCCAGCAGTTTATCGGCCACAGGGTATTATGGCTACACCTTC; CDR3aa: CASSLSATGYYGYTF
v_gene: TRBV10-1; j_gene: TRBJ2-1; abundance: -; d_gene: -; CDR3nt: TGCGCCAGCAGTGGGGCGGGATCCTACAATGAGCAGTTCTTC; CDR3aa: CASSGAGSYNEQFF
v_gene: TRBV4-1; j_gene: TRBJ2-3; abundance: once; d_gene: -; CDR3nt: TGCGCCAGCAGCCAAGATCTCGCGGATACGCAGTATTTT; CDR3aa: CASSQDLADTQYF
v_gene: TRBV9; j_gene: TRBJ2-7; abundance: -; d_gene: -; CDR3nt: TGTGCCAGCAGCTCCCGGGACTCCTACGAGCAGTACTTC; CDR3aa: CASSSRDSYEQYF
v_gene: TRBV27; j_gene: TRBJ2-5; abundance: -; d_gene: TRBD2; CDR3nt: TGTGCCAGCAGTTTCGCGGGAGGAATAGAGACCCAGTACTTC; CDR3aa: CASSFAGGIETQYF
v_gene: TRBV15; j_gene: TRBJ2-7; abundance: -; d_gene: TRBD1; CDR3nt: TGTGCCACCAGCACAGACAGGGGCCCGAACGAGCAGTACTTC; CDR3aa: CATSTDRGPNEQYF
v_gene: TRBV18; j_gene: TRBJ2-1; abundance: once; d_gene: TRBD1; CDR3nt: TGTGCCAGCTCACCCTTCGACAGGGTGGATCACAATGAGCAGTTCTTC; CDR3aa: CASSPFDRVDHNEQFF
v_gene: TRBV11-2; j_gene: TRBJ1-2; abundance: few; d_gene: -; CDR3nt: TGTGCCAGCAGCAATCAGGATCATGGCTACACCTTC; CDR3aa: CASSNQDHGYTF
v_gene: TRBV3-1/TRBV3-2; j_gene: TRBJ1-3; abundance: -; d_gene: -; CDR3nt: TGTGCCAGCAGTTTAACAGGGAAGTCAGGAAACACCATATATTTT; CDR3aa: CASSLTGKSGNTIYF
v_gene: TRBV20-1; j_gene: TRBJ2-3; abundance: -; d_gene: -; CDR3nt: TGCAGTGCTAGAGCGCTCCCGGAGGAGTATTTT; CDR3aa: CSARALPEEYF
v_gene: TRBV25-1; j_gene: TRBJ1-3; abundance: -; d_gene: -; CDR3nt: TGTGCCAGCGAGAGAAACACCATATATTTT; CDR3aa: CASERNTIYF
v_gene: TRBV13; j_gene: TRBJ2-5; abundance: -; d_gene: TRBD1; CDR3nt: TGTGCCAGCAGCTTAGGCCACAGGGGGCAAGAGACCCAGTACTTC; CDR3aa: CASSLGHRGQETQYF
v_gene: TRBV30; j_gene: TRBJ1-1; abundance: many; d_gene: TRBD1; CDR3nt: TGTGCCTATGGAGGCGGTACAGGGGTTCAAGCTTTCTTT; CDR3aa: CAYGGGTGVQAFF
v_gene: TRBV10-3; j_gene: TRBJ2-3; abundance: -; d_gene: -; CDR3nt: TGTGCCATCAGTGAGTCTACAGGGACAGATACGCAGTATTTT; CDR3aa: CAISESTGTDTQYF
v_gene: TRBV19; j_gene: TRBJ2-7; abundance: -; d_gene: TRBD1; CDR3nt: TGTGCCAGTAGTAAGACAGGGGGCTACGAGCAGTACTTC; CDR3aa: CASSKTGGYEQYF
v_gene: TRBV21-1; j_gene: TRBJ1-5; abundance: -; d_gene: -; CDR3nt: TGTGCCAGCAGCAAAGGCAGGGGGCTTGGCAATCAGCCCCAGCATTTT; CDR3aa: CASSKGRGLGNQPQHF
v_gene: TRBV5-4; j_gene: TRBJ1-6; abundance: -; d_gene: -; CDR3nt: TGTGCCAGCAGCTTAAGGGAGGCTAATTCACCCCTCCACTTT; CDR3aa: CASSLREANSPLHF
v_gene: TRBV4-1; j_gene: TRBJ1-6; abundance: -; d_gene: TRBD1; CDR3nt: TGCGCCAGCAGCCAAGATTTGGCGACAGGGTTTCATTCACCCCTCCACTTT; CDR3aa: CASSQDLATGFHSPLHF
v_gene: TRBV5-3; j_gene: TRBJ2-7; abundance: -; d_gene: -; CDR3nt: TGTGCCAGAAGCTTGCCCAGTTTC; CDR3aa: CARSLPSF
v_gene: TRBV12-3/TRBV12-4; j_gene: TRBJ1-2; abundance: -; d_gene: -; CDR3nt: TGTGCCAGCAGCGGGCAGGGCTATGGCTACACCTTC; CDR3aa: CASSGQGYGYTF